This T cell receptor (beta chain) was retrieved from a study of shared clonotypes between healthy human individuals. Some clones are missing from TCRdb's copy, which holds only in-frame ones; the method was immunoSEQ multiplex PCR. The table includes 2 million to 2.5 million clones, roughly 95% detected once. Between the trimmed V and J ends, which lost 6 bases and 15 bases, there was a span of 15 bases. Germline V gives CDR1 MDHEN, CDR2 SYDVKM. CDR3 length: 11 residues. Sequences were obtained from naive CD4+ T cells sorted from blood. Described subset: CD45RA+ positively selected. This chain links TRBV28 with TRBJ2-1, with D unclear. The origin of this receptor is a man in his late teens or twenties in good health. The CDR3 here is CASRSAPLLFF. As DNA, the CDR3 is TGTGCCAGCAGGTCAGCACCCCTGCTGTTCTTC.